This TCR beta chain was recorded in a study of shared T cell receptors in the human thymus. In germline, CDR1 is SGHTA, CDR2 FQGNSA. Trimming removed 5 bases from V and 9 bases from J, with 15 bases in between. The length of the CDR3 is 13 residues. The table came from immunoSEQ multiplex PCR; TCRdb's copy has only in-frame clones and leaves some out. The profile covers 630,000 or so clones, with about 87% appearing a single time and just under 0.0095% taken by the ten largest. The data were also submitted as part of a second study, on human thymus T cells.

The rearrangement links TRBV7-2 to TRBJ2-3, with D perhaps matching TRBD1 (5 bases). This receptor was identified in a boy under two years old with a congenital heart defect. Sequenced: thymocytes. CDR3 DNA sequence: TGTGCCAGCAGCAACCGACTGGGGCAGACGCAGTATTTT. Its translation is CASSNRLGQTQYF.